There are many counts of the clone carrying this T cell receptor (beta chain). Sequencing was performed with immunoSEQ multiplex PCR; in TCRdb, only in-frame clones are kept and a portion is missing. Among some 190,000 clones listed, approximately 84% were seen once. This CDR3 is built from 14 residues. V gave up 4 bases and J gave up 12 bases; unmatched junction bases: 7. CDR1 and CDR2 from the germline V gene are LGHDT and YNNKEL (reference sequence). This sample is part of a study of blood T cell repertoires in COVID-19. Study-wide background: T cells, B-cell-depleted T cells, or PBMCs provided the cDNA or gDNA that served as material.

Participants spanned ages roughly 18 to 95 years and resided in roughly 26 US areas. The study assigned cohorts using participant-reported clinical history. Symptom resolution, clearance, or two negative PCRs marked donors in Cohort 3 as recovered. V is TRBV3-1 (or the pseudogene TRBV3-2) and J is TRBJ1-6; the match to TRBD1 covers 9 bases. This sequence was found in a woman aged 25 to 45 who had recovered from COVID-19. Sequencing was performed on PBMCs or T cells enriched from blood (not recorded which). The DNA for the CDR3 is TGTGCCAGCAGCCCCTCACAGGGGGCCGGACCCCTCCACTTT. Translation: CASSPSQGAGPLHF.